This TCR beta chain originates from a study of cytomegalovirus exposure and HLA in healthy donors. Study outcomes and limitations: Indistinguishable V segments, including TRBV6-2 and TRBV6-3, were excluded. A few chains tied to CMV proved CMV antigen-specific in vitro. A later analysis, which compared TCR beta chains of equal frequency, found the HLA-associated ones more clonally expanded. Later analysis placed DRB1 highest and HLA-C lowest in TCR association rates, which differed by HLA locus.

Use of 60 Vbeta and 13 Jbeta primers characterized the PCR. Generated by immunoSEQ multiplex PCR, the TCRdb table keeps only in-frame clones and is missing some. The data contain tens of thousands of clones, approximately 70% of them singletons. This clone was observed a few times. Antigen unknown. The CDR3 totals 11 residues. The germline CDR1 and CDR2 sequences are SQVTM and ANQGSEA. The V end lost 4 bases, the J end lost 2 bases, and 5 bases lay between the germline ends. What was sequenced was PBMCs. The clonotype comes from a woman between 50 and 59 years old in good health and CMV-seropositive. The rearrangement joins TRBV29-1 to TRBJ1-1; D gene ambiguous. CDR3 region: CSVGLNTEAFF. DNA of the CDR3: TGCAGCGTTGGGCTTAACACTGAAGCTTTCTTT.